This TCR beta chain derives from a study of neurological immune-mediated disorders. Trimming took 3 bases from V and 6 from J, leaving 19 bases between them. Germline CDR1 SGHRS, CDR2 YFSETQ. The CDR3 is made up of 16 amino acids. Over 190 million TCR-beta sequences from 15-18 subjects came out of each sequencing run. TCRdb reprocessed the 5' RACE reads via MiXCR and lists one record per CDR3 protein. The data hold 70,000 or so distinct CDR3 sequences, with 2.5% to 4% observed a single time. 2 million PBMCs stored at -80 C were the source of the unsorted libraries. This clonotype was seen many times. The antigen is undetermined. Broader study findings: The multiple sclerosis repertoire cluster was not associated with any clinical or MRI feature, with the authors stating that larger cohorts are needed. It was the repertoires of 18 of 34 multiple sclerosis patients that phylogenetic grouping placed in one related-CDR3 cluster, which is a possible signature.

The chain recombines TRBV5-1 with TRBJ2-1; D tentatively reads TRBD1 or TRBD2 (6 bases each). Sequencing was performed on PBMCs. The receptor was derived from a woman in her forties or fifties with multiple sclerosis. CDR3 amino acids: CASSWGWGAELNEQFF. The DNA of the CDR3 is TGCGCCAGCAGCTGGGGTTGGGGGGCCGAACTCAATGAGCAGTTCTTC.